This T cell receptor beta chain was identified during a study of blood T cell repertoires in COVID-19. Study-wide background: Spain, Italy and the United States supplied samples that represented acute and convalescent COVID-19.

Study processing details: Reference gene primer amplification yielded estimated nucleated cell counts. The repertoire was sequenced with immunoSEQ multiplex PCR; TCRdb's copy has only in-frame clones and lacks some. The V and J calls and the clone size are those of that table, but D and trimming were determined from the DNA. The sample includes some 320,000 clones, approximately 81% of them seen just once. Germline CDR1 is SGHRS and CDR2 is YFSETQ. Losses at the gene ends were 10 bases for V and 1 base for J; bases not matched to a gene: 15. The CDR3 contains 16 residues. The TCR comes from a woman aged 30 to 39 who had been exposed to COVID-19. Sample: PBMCs or T cells enriched from blood (not recorded which). The rearrangement links TRBV5-1 to TRBJ1-1; 8 nucleotides line up with TRBD1. CDR3 bases: TGCGCCTCTTCAGGGGGCCGGGATAAAAGGAACACTGAAGCTTTCTTT. Protein sequence: CASSGGRDKRNTEAFF.